The 17 T cell receptor beta chains in this list originate from one sample, sequenced in a study of early T cells in non-severe SARS-CoV-2 infection. MiXCR, run by TCRdb on the 5' RACE reads, gives a single entry per CDR3 protein. The data hold over 50,000 distinct CDR3 sequences, with less than 9.5% observed a single time. The source material was whole blood. These receptor sequences come from an adult who was a healthcare worker with PCR-confirmed SARS-CoV-2 infection or an uninfected control (not recorded which).

This clonotype has a count of ten or more. The genes are TRBV4-1 and TRBJ2-1; perhaps TRBD2 as D (6 bases). This CDR3 is built from 17 residues. The ends were cut back, 6 bases at V and 5 bases at J, with 23 bases in the middle. Germline V lookup: CDR1 MGHRA, CDR2 YSYEKL. The CDR3 DNA is TGCGCCAGCAGTCTCGACCGGGGACTCCTGAGGGACAATGAGCAGTTCTTC. Protein sequence: CASSLDRGLLRDNEQFF.

This clonotype was observed a few times. The rearrangement uses TRBV5-1 and TRBJ2-5, with D possibly TRBD2 on 5 matching bases. CDR3 length: 15 amino acids. Germline V CDR1 and CDR2: SGHRS, YFSETQ. Trimming stripped 0 bases from V and 4 bases from J, with 13 bases between. DNA of the CDR3: TGCGCCAGCAGCTTGGACGCCCACCTAGCAGAGACCCAGTACTTC. It encodes CASSLDAHLAETQYF.

This clonotype was detected a few times. The chain has TRBV15 and TRBJ2-3; a possible D gene is TRBD1 (5 bases). The CDR3 totals 13 residues. Per the germline V gene, CDR1 is LNHNV and CDR2 is YYDKDF (reference sequence). V shed 4 bases and J shed 4 bases, with 9 bases lying between them. The CDR3 spells CATSNGRADTQYF. The CDR3 region has the DNA TGTGCCACCAGCAATGGCAGGGCAGATACGCAGTATTTT. Full variable domain (remainder filled in from reference TRBV15 and TRBJ2-3): DAMVIQNPRYQVTQFGKPVTLSCSQTLNHNVMYWYQQKSSQAPKLLFHYYDKDFNNEADTPDNFQSRRPNTSFCFLDIRSPGLGDTAMYLCATSNGRADTQYFGPGTRLTVL.

The chain has TRBV6-5 and TRBJ1-1; unclear D gene. There are 14 residues in the CDR3. Trimming left V 2 bases short and J 1 base short, with 8 bases between. Germline loops: CDR1 MNHEY, CDR2 SVGAGI. CDR3 nucleotide sequence: TGTGCCAGCAGTTACAGCCCCAGGAACACTGAAGCTTTCTTT. Translated: CASSYSPRNTEAFF.

J is TRBJ2-5 and V is TRBV12-3 or TRBV12-4, with unresolved D. Deletions cut 4 bases from V and 4 bases from J, with 10 bases between. CDR3 length: 13 residues. CDR3 loop: CASSSLFGETQYF. The DNA for the CDR3 is TGTGCCAGCAGTTCTCTCTTCGGAGAGACCCAGTACTTC.

The V call is TRBV5-1, the J call TRBJ2-2, with D unresolved. V shed 2 bases and J shed 6 bases, with 14 bases lying between them. The CDR3 totals 15 residues. From germline, CDR1 is SGHRS and CDR2 YFSETQ. The CDR3 DNA sequence: TGCGCCAGCAGCTTCGGTCCCCGTCAAGCCGGGGAGCTGTTTTTT. Translated: CASSFGPRQAGELFF.

This clonotype was observed a few times. The chain combines TRBV3-2 with TRBJ1-2; the table's TRBD1 call for D was not verified on the DNA. TRBV3-2 is classified as a pseudogene. CDR3 length: 17 amino acids. This chain's CDR3 is CASSQDPWPQVAYGYTF. CDR3 nucleotide sequence: TGTGCCAGCAGCCAAGACCCTTGGCCCCAGGTGGCCTATGGCTACACCTTC.

The table lists this clonotype with many counts. The chain links TRBV11-2 to TRBJ2-7, with D perhaps matching TRBD1 or TRBD2 (5 bases each). From germline, CDR1 is SGHAT and CDR2 FQNNGV. The V gene lost 5 bases and the J gene lost 7 bases, with 18 bases spanning the gap. The CDR3 has 14 residues. The CDR3 sequence: CASSRDRWGLEQYF. CDR3 sequence (DNA): TGTGCCAGCAGCCGGGACCGCTGGGGATTGGAGCAGTACTTC.

The CDR3 sequence is CASSPPRLAGLNEQFF. The CDR3 DNA reads as TGTGCCAGCAGTCCCCCGCGACTAGCGGGATTGAATGAGCAGTTCTTC. The V gene is TRBV7-2, the J gene TRBJ2-1, with 11 bases that match TRBD2. J lost 7 bases, V lost 6 bases, and 11 bases had no gene match. The length of the CDR3 is 16 residues. Per germline, CDR1 SGHTA and CDR2 FQGNSA.

This chain links TRBV19 with TRBJ2-1; 7 bases match TRBD2. Trimming at V came to 6 bases and at J to 3 bases, leaving 11 bases not matched to a gene. Per the germline V gene, CDR1 is LNHDA and CDR2 is SQIVND (reference sequence). The CDR3 covers 16 residues. CDR3 coding DNA: TGTGCCAGTAGCCTCACAGGACGGGGGGACTACAATGAGCAGTTCTTC. Its translation: CASSLTGRGDYNEQFF.

This clonotype was picked up many times. The rearrangement uses TRBV2 and TRBJ2-2; D gene uncertain. The V end lost 6 bases, the J end lost 5 bases, and 13 bases lay between the germline ends. From germline, CDR1 is SNHLY and CDR2 FYNNEI. The length of the CDR3 is 14 residues. The CDR3 loop is CASSLVSETGELFF. CDR3 bases: TGTGCCAGCAGCCTCGTTTCAGAGACCGGGGAGCTGTTTTTT.

J is TRBJ2-6 and V is TRBV28; D is unresolved. The CDR3 has 12 amino acids. Per the germline V gene, CDR1 is MDHEN and CDR2 is SYDVKM. V lost 10 bases and J lost 0, with 4 bases in between. CDR3 sequence reads: CATSSGANVLTF. Here the CDR3 DNA reads TGTGCCACCAGCTCTGGGGCCAACGTCCTGACTTTC.

This clonotype was counted only a few times. The rearrangement uses TRBV7-8 and TRBJ1-5; D is unresolved. Germline CDR1 is SGHVS and CDR2 is FQNEAQ. The CDR3 has 18 amino acids. V shed 5 bases and J shed 0 bases, with 20 bases lying between them. As DNA, the CDR3 is TGTGCCAGCAGCCCAAAACACTTTTCTCGGTATAGCAATCAGCCCCAGCATTTT. This codes for CASSPKHFSRYSNQPQHF.

The chain has TRBV3-1 and TRBJ1-1, with D unclear. This CDR3 region has 13 residues. Per germline, CDR1 LGHDT and CDR2 YNNKEL (reference sequence). V gave up 2 bases and J gave up 0 bases, with 4 bases separating them. The CDR3 sequence: CASSQILNTEAFF. CDR3 in DNA: TGTGCCAGCAGCCAAATTCTGAACACTGAAGCTTTCTTT.

The sample holds a few counts of this clonotype. The CDR3 DNA sequence: TGCAGCGTTACCAGGGCCGGGGAGCTGTTTTTT. Encoded protein: CSVTRAGELFF. The V gene is TRBV29-1, the J gene TRBJ2-2, with a weak D call TRBD1 (5 bases). The CDR3 length is 11 residues. V lost 5 bases and J lost 6, with 7 bases in between. Germline values: CDR1 SQVTM, CDR2 ANQGSEA.

This clonotype was detected ten times or more. The chain is built from TRBV29-1 and TRBJ2-3; the match to TRBD2 covers 8 bases. J was trimmed by 5 bases and V by 6 bases; bases with no gene match: 13. CDR1 is SQVTM and CDR2 is ANQGSEA in the germline V gene. The CDR3 covers 15 residues. As DNA, the CDR3 is TGCAGCGTCGCCGGGACTAGTGGGGTGGTAGATACGCAGTATTTT. Translation gives CSVAGTSGVVDTQYF.

A few counts support this clonotype. This chain connects TRBV6-5 to TRBJ2-3; 8 nucleotides line up with TRBD1. V lost 6 bases and J lost 4; bases outside the gene matches: 6. The CDR3 extends over 14 amino acids. Germline values: CDR1 MNHEY, CDR2 SVGAGI. Here the CDR3 reads CASRNPQGADTQYF. The CDR3 coding sequence is TGTGCCAGCAGGAACCCACAGGGGGCAGATACGCAGTATTTT.